The 13 T cell receptor beta chains below come from one sample, sequenced in a study of cytomegalovirus exposure and HLA in healthy donors. TCRdb's copy holds only in-frame clones and misses some; the assay was immunoSEQ multiplex PCR. The sample holds about 70,000 clones; 94% are singletons and the top ten take approximately 2%. Specimen: PBMCs. The receptors here all came from a woman aged 18 to 35 in good health and CMV-seropositive.

The gene calls are TRBV9 and TRBJ1-3; tentative D call: TRBD1 (5 bases). The V end lost 0 bases, the J end lost 0 bases, and 10 bases lay between the germline ends. Germline values: CDR1 SGDLS, CDR2 YYNGEE. The CDR3 consists of 16 residues. CDR3 coding DNA: TGTGCCAGCAGCGTAGGGGGGGGAAACTCTGGAAACACCATATATTTT. It specifies CASSVGGGNSGNTIYF.

The chain couples TRBV11-1 to TRBJ2-5; 11 nucleotides match TRBD2. The length of the CDR3 is 15 residues. Germline V lookup: CDR1 SGHAT, CDR2 FQDESV (reference sequence). V gave up 4 bases and J gave up 4 bases; unmatched junction bases: 5. CDR3 bases: TGTGCCAGCAGCTCTTCCCTAGCGGGAGGAGAGACCCAGTACTTC. This encodes CASSSSLAGGETQYF.

The count of this clone is one. The gene calls are TRBV7-8 and TRBJ2-7; no clear D. Trimming pared 7 bases from V and 3 bases from J, leaving 19 bases between. This CDR3 has 15 residues. CDR1 SGHVS and CDR2 FQNEAQ come from the germline V gene. The CDR3 DNA follows: TGTGCCAGCACCATCGTACCCCGAGGTGACTACGAGCAGTACTTC. The encoded protein is CASTIVPRGDYEQYF.

The rearrangement joins TRBV4-1 to TRBJ1-2, with TRBD1 identical over 9 bases. CDR1 and CDR2 (germline): MGHRA, YSYEKL. V trimming: 4 bases; J trimming: 6 bases; junction bases outside the gene matches: 6. CDR3 size: 14 residues. Here the CDR3 DNA reads TGCGCCAGCAGCCCACCGGACAGGGGACATGGCTACACCTTC. Translating it yields CASSPPDRGHGYTF.

The V gene is TRBV9, the J gene TRBJ1-2; 10 positions match TRBD1. The length of the CDR3 is 16 residues. V was clipped by 0 bases and J by 1 base; unmatched bases: 3. Germline V lookup: CDR1 SGDLS, CDR2 YYNGEE. The CDR3 DNA sequence: TGTGCCAGCAGCGTAGGGACAGGGGGAATTAACTATGGCTACACCTTC. Its translation: CASSVGTGGINYGYTF.

V is TRBV11-3 and J is TRBJ2-3, with 13 bases identical to TRBD2. Losses at the gene ends were 5 bases for V and 2 bases for J; bases not matched to a gene: 10. The CDR3 is made up of 18 amino acids. Germline V CDR1 and CDR2: SGHNT, YENEEA. The CDR3 loop reads CASSRGLAGSTNTDTQYF. CDR3 sequence (DNA): TGTGCCAGCAGCCGGGGACTAGCGGGATCGACTAACACAGATACGCAGTATTTT.

Worth noting for this clone: In the same sample, other DNA sequences code for this CDR3. For the CDR3, the DNA is TGTGCCATCGGGGGAGGCAATGAGCAGTTCTTC. It encodes CAIGGGNEQFF. The chain recombines TRBV10-3 with TRBJ2-1, with D perhaps TRBD2 (6 bases). This CDR3 spans 11 amino acids. The ends were cut back, 8 bases at V and 6 bases at J, with 8 bases in the middle. Germline V CDR1 and CDR2: ENHRY, SYGVKD.

This clone has a single count. The J gene is TRBJ2-2, the V gene TRBV6-5, with 9 bases that match TRBD2. Germline V lookup: CDR1 MNHEY, CDR2 SVGAGI. The J segment lost 4 bases and the V segment lost 7 bases, leaving 7 bases of the junction unmatched. The length of the CDR3 is 15 residues. The CDR3 region has the DNA TGTGCCAGCACCCCGGGACTAGCATTCACCGGGGAGCTGTTTTTT. Amino acid sequence: CASTPGLAFTGELFF.

The rearrangement uses TRBV7-9 and TRBJ2-2, with D unclear. CDR1 and CDR2 from the germline V gene are SEHNR and FQNEAQ (reference sequence). V lost 3 bases and J 3 bases, leaving 2 bases between the germline ends. The CDR3 is made up of 12 amino acids. This chain's CDR3 is CASSFYTGELFF. The CDR3 DNA sequence: TGTGCCAGCAGCTTCTACACCGGGGAGCTGTTTTTT.

The genes are TRBV5-1 and TRBJ2-7; 7 nucleotides align to TRBD2. The V gene's germline CDR1 is SGHRS and CDR2 YFSETQ. The CDR3 runs 13 residues. V shed 3 bases, J shed 7 bases, and the junction held 7 bases outside the gene matches. The CDR3 region is CASSSGGGGEQYF. In DNA, the CDR3 is TGCGCCAGCAGCTCCGGCGGGGGAGGGGAGCAGTACTTC.

The rearrangement uses TRBV6-5 and TRBJ2-7; the match to TRBD2 covers 7 bases. The length of the CDR3 is 16 residues. V dropped 0 bases and J dropped 2; count of bases not matched to a gene: 7. Germline V CDR1 and CDR2: MNHEY, SVGAGI. The CDR3 coding sequence is TGTGCCAGCAGTTACTCTAAGGCTAGCGGACCCTACGAGCAGTACTTC. It is translated as CASSYSKASGPYEQYF.

The genes are TRBV19 and TRBJ1-4; D is possibly TRBD1 (6 bases). The CDR3 totals 14 residues. Trimming stripped 6 bases from V and 8 bases from J, with 16 bases between. Looked up from germline, CDR1 is LNHDA and CDR2 is SQIVND (reference sequence). The chain's CDR3 is CASSLQGLQEKLFF. Here the CDR3 DNA reads TGTGCCAGTAGCCTCCAGGGGCTTCAGGAAAAACTGTTTTTT.

The chain links TRBV5-5 to TRBJ1-1, with D maybe TRBD1 (5 bases). Trimming removed 4 bases at V and 5 bases at J, with 15 bases between. The CDR3 length is 14 residues. Germline V gene lookup returns CDR1 SGHKS and CDR2 YYEKEE (reference sequence). The CDR3 loop is CASSPWGEGTEAFF. For the CDR3, the DNA is TGTGCCAGCAGCCCCTGGGGGGAGGGGACTGAAGCTTTCTTT.